This passage covers 18 T cell receptor beta chains from one sample sequenced in a study of blood T cell repertoires in COVID-19. Assay used: immunoSEQ multiplex PCR; TCRdb lists only in-frame clones, some missing. This sample yields roughly 160,000 clones, of which over 80% are seen a single time; around 4% belongs to the top ten. Specimen: peripheral blood. All receptors derive from a woman in her sixties who had recovered from COVID-19.

The J gene is TRBJ1-1, the V gene TRBV10-3; the D gene is possibly TRBD1 (6 bases). The V and J ends lost 6 bases and 3 bases respectively, with 11 bases between them. CDR1 ENHRY and CDR2 SYGVKD come from the germline V gene. This CDR3 spans 13 amino acids. The CDR3 region is CAISLQGHTEAFF. DNA for the CDR3: TGTGCCATCAGCCTACAGGGCCACACTGAAGCTTTCTTT.

V is TRBV6-5 and J is TRBJ1-2; 10 nucleotides line up with TRBD1. Trimming removed 10 bases from V and 7 bases from J; junction bases left unmatched: 6. This CDR3 spans 12 amino acids. Germline values: CDR1 MNHEY, CDR2 SVGAGI. The CDR3 bases are TGTGCCACGACAGGGGGCTTGGGTGGCTACACCTTC. It encodes CATTGGLGGYTF.

The rearrangement links TRBV7-9 to TRBJ1-1, with TRBD1 matching over 9 bases. In germline, CDR1 is SEHNR, CDR2 FQNEAQ (reference sequence). The CDR3 spans 15 residues. Trimming took 0 bases from V and 3 from J; bases not matched to a gene: 2. The CDR3 coding sequence is TGTGCCAGCAGCTTAGCCGGGACAGGGCACACTGAAGCTTTCTTT. Its translation is CASSLAGTGHTEAFF.

The chain is built from TRBV28 and TRBJ2-7; 8 nucleotides align to TRBD2. The CDR3 consists of 14 residues. The ends lost 3 bases at V and 6 bases at J; junction bases unmatched: 7. The germline CDR1 and CDR2 sequences are MDHEN and SYDVKM. The chain's CDR3 is CASSLDGGAFEQYF. The CDR3, as DNA: TGTGCCAGCAGTTTGGACGGGGGGGCGTTCGAGCAGTACTTC.

The chain recombines TRBV5-1 with TRBJ1-3; 9 bases fit TRBD1. Looked up from germline, CDR1 is SGHRS and CDR2 is YFSETQ. This CDR3 is 14 amino acids long. Trimming at V came to 4 bases and at J to 4 bases, leaving 3 bases not matched to a gene. This CDR3 is CASSVGTGGNTIYF. The CDR3 region has the DNA TGCGCCAGCAGCGTCGGGACAGGGGGAAACACCATATATTTT. Full variable domain (missing parts from reference TRBV5-1 and TRBJ1-3): KAGVTQTPRYLIKTRGQQVTLSCSPISGHRSVSWYQQTPGQGLQFLFEYFSETQRNKGNFPGRFSGRQFSNSRSEMNVSTLELGDSALYLCASSVGTGGNTIYFGEGSWLTVV.

The genes are TRBV2 and TRBJ2-5, with D possibly matching TRBD1 (6 bases). The CDR3 runs to 14 residues. V dropped 6 bases and J dropped 0 bases, with 11 bases sitting between them. CDR1 and CDR2 (germline): SNHLY, FYNNEI. CDR3 sequence: CASSYDRHQETQYF. Here the CDR3 DNA reads TGTGCCAGCAGCTACGACAGGCACCAAGAGACCCAGTACTTC.

In its sample, this clone was seen a few times. The genes are TRBV5-1 and TRBJ2-7, with a possible D match to TRBD2 (6 bases). V lost 4 bases to trimming and J lost 6 bases, with 14 bases between them. The CDR3 is 13 amino acids. Germline V gene data show CDR1 as SGHRS and CDR2 as YFSETQ. The CDR3, as DNA: TGCGCCAGCAGCCCCGGGGTAGCGGCCGAGCAGTACTTC. Translating gives CASSPGVAAEQYF.

The chain joins TRBV18 to TRBJ1-1; D is possibly TRBD1 (5 bases). Per germline, CDR1 KGHSH and CDR2 LQKENI. This CDR3 has 15 amino acids. With 3 bases removed from V and 1 base from J, the gap between germline ends came to 12 bases. The CDR3 reads CASSPTQAGNTEAFF. CDR3 nucleotide sequence: TGTGCCAGCTCACCCACACAGGCAGGGAACACTGAAGCTTTCTTT.

The chain joins TRBV4-1 to TRBJ2-7; no firm D call. V was cut by 1 base and J by 3 bases, with 10 bases left in between. Germline V CDR1 and CDR2: MGHRA, YSYEKL. The CDR3 runs 14 residues. CDR3 loop: CASSQAILGYEQYF. DNA of the CDR3: TGCGCCAGCAGCCAAGCGATTCTAGGCTACGAGCAGTACTTC.

The chain joins TRBV5-1 to TRBJ2-3, with TRBD1 identical over 10 bases. This CDR3 contains 16 residues. Trimming removed 4 bases from V and 2 bases from J; junction bases left unmatched: 7. Germline V gene sequence: CDR1 SGHRS, CDR2 YFSETQ. In nucleotides, the CDR3 is TGCGCCAGCAGCACCGGACAGGGGGGGAACACAGATACGCAGTATTTT. The encoded protein is CASSTGQGGNTDTQYF.

The CDR3 is CASTKAGGNYGYTF. In DNA, the CDR3 is TGTGCCAGCACCAAGGCAGGGGGGAACTATGGCTACACCTTC. This chain links TRBV11-2 with TRBJ1-2; 7 positions match TRBD1. The junction had 7 bases not matched to a gene; V was cut back by 7 bases and J by 2 bases. CDR3 length equals 14 residues. Per germline, CDR1 SGHAT and CDR2 FQNNGV. Filled out from reference TRBV11-2 and TRBJ1-2, the complete variable domain reads EAGVAQSPRYKIIEKRQSVAFWCNPISGHATLYWYQQILGQGPKLLIQFQNNGVVDDSQLPKDRFSAERLKGVDSTLKIQPAKLEDSAVYLCASTKAGGNYGYTFGSGTRLTVV.

This clone was seen only a few times. The chain employs TRBV2 and TRBJ2-2; maybe TRBD2 (5 bases). The V and J ends lost 7 bases and 0 bases respectively, with 15 bases between them. Germline CDR1 and CDR2: SNHLY and FYNNEI. The CDR3 covers 16 residues. The CDR3 loop is CASTPTRVTNTGELFF. CDR3 in DNA: TGTGCCAGCACCCCGACGAGGGTAACGAACACCGGGGAGCTGTTTTTT.

The chain couples TRBV3-1 (or the pseudogene TRBV3-2) to TRBJ1-2; TRBD1 matches 8 bases. V dropped 4 bases and J dropped 5; count of bases not matched to a gene: 15. The CDR3 sequence is 17 residues long. Germline V gene lookup returns CDR1 LGHDT and CDR2 YNNKEL (reference sequence). For the CDR3, the DNA is TGTGCCAGCAGCCGGGGGACAGGACAGGGACGAGTATATGGCTACACCTTC. Amino acid sequence: CASSRGTGQGRVYGYTF.

This clone was recorded a few times. The V gene is TRBV7-9, the J gene TRBJ2-2, with 11 bases fitting TRBD2. The CDR3 length is 13 residues. Trimming took 6 bases from V and 6 from J; bases not matched to a gene: 0. Germline loops: CDR1 SEHNR, CDR2 FQNEAQ (reference sequence). In nucleotides, the CDR3 is TGTGCCAGCAGACTAGCGGGGGCCGGGGAGCTGTTTTTT. It encodes CASRLAGAGELFF. The full variable domain, in which reference TRBV7-9 and TRBJ2-2 provide the parts outside the CDR3, is DTGVSQNPRHKITKRGQNVTFRCDPISEHNRLYWYRQTLGQGPEFLTYFQNEAQLEKSRLLSDRFSAERPKGSFSTLEIQRTEQGDSAMYLCASRLAGAGELFFGEGSRLTVL.

The J gene is TRBJ2-3, the V gene TRBV11-2; 8 bases are a match to TRBD1. V lost 3 bases and J lost 1; bases outside the gene matches: 3. Germline V gene data show CDR1 as SGHAT and CDR2 as FQNNGV. CDR3 length: 15 residues. The CDR3 protein is CASSFTGGGTDTQYF. The CDR3 DNA follows: TGTGCCAGCAGCTTTACAGGGGGTGGCACAGATACGCAGTATTTT. Drawing the rest from reference TRBV11-2 and TRBJ2-3, the complete variable domain is EAGVAQSPRYKIIEKRQSVAFWCNPISGHATLYWYQQILGQGPKLLIQFQNNGVVDDSQLPKDRFSAERLKGVDSTLKIQPAKLEDSAVYLCASSFTGGGTDTQYFGPGTRLTVL.

J is TRBJ1-2 and V is TRBV7-2; 10 nucleotides agree with TRBD1. The V and J ends lost 2 bases and 5 bases, in that order; junction bases with no gene match: 5. Germline V CDR1 and CDR2: SGHTA, FQGNSA. The CDR3 is 15 amino acids. The CDR3 region has the DNA TGTGCCAGCAGCTTACTGACAGGGGGCGGGTATGGCTACACCTTC. It encodes CASSLLTGGGYGYTF.

V and J are TRBV6-5 and TRBJ2-4, with 9 bases matching TRBD1. The junction had 7 bases not matched to a gene; V was cut back by 6 bases and J by 4 bases. CDR3 length: 15 amino acids. CDR1 is MNHEY and CDR2 is SVGAGI in the germline V gene. The CDR3 protein is CASSPHGTGKNIQYF. The CDR3 region has the DNA TGTGCCAGCAGCCCCCACGGGACAGGGAAAAACATTCAGTACTTC.

The CDR3: CASSQETENYGYTF. In DNA, the CDR3 is TGTGCCAGCAGCCAAGAAACAGAGAACTATGGCTACACCTTC. V and J are TRBV14 and TRBJ1-2; D remains ambiguous. Germline values: CDR1 SGHDN, CDR2 FVKESK. This CDR3 spans 14 amino acids. Trimming pared 0 bases from V and 2 bases from J, leaving 7 bases between.